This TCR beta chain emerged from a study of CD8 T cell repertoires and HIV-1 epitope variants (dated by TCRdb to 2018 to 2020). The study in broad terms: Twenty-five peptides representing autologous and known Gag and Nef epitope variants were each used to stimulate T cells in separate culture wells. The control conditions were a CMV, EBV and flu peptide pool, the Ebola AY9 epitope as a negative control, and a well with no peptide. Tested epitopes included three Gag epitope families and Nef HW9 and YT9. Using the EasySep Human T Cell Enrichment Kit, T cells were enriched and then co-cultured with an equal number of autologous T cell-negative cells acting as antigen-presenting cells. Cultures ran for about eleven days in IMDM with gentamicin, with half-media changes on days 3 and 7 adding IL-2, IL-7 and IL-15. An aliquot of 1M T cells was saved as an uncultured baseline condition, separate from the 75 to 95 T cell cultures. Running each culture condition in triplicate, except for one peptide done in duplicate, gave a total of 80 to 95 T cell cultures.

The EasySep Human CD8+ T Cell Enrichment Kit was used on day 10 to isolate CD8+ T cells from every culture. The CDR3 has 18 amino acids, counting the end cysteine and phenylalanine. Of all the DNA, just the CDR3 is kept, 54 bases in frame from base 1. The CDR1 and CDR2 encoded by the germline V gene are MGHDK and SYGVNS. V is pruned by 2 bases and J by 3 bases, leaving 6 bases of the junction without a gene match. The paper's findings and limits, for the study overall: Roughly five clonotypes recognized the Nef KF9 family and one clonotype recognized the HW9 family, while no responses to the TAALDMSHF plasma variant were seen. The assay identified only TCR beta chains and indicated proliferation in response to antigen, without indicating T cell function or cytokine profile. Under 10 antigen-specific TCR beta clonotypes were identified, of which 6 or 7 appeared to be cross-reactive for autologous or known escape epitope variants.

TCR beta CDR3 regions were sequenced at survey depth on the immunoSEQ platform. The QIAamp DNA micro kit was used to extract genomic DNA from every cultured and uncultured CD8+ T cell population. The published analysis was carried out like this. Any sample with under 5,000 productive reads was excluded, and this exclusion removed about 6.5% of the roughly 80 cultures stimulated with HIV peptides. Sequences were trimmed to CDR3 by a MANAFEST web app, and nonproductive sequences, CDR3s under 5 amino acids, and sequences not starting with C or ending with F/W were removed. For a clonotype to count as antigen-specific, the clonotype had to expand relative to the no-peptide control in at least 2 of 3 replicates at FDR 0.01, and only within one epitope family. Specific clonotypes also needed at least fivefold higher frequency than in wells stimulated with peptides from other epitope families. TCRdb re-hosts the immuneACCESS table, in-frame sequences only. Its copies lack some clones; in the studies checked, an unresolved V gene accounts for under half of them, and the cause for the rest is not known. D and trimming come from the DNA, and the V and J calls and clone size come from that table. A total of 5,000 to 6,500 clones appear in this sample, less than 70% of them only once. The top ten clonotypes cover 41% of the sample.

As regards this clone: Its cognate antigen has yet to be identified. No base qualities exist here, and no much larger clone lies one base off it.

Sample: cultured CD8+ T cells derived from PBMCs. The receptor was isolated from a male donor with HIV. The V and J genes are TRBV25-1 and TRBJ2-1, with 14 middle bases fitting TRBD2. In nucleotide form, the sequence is TGTGCCAGCAGTGAAAGAACGACTAGCGGGAGGGTCTACAATGAGCAGTTCTTC. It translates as CASSERTTSGRVYNEQFF.